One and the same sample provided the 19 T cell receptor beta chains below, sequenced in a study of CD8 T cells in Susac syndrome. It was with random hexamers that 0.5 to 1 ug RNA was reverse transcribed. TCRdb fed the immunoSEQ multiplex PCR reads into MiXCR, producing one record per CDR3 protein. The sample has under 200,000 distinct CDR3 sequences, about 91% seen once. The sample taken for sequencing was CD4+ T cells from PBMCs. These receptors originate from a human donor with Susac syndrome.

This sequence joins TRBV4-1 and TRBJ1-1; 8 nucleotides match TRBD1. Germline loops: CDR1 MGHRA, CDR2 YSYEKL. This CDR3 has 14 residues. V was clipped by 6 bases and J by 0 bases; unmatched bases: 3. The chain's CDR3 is CASRMTGVNTEAFF. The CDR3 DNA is TGCGCCAGCAGGATGACAGGGGTGAACACTGAAGCTTTCTTT.

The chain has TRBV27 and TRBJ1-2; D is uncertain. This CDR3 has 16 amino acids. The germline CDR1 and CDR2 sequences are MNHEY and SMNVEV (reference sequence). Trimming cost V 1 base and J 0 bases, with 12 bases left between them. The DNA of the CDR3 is TGTGCCAGCAGTTTATTCGCCAGCGAGCCTAACTATGGCTACACCTTC. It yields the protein CASSLFASEPNYGYTF.

Here the CDR3 reads CASSSGIGAAAPLHF. In DNA, the CDR3 is TGTGCCAGCAGCTCCGGGATCGGGGCAGCCGCACCCCTCCACTTT. V and J are TRBV7-2 and TRBJ1-6; maybe TRBD1 (5 bases). CDR1 is SGHTA, CDR2 FQGNSA, per germline. CDR3 length: 15 amino acids. Trimming cost V 4 bases and J 11 bases, with 18 bases left between them.

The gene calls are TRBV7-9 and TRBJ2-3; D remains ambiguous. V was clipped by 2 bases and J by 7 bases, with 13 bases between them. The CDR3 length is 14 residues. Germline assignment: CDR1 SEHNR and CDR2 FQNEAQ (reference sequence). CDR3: CASSLSTAANTQYF. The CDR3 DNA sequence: TGTGCCAGCAGCTTATCCACGGCTGCAAATACGCAGTATTTT.

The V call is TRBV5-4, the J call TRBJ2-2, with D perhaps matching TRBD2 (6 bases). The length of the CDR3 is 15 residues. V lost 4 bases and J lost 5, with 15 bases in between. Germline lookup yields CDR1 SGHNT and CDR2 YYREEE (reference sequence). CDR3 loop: CASSGEVRETGELFF. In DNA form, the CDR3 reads TGTGCCAGCAGCGGGGAGGTACGGGAGACCGGGGAGCTGTTTTTT.

The CDR3 reads CASSFGPDTEAFF. The CDR3 DNA sequence: TGTGCCAGCAGCTTTGGACCAGACACTGAAGCTTTCTTT. The J gene is TRBJ1-1, the V gene TRBV7-2, with D unresolved. Germline V gene sequence: CDR1 SGHTA, CDR2 FQGNSA. V lost 3 bases and J 3 bases, leaving 8 bases between the germline ends. The CDR3 loop spans 13 amino acids.

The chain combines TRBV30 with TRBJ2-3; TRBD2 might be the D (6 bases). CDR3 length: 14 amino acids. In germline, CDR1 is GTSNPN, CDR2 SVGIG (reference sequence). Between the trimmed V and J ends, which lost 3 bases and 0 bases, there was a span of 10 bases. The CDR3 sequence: CAWRYSGSTDTQYF. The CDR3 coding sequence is TGTGCCTGGAGATATAGCGGTAGCACAGATACGCAGTATTTT. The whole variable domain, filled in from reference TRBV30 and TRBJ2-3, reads SQTIHQWPATLVQPVGSPLSLECTVEGTSNPNLYWYRQAAGRGLQLLFYSVGIGQISSEVPQNLSASRPQDRQFILSSKKLLLSDSGFYLCAWRYSGSTDTQYFGPGTRLTVL.

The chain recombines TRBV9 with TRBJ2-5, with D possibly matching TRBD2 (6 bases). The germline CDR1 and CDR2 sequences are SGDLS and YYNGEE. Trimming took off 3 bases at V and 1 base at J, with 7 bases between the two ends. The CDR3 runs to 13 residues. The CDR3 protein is CASSGGVQETQYF. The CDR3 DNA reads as TGTGCCAGCAGCGGGGGGGTCCAAGAGACCCAGTACTTC.

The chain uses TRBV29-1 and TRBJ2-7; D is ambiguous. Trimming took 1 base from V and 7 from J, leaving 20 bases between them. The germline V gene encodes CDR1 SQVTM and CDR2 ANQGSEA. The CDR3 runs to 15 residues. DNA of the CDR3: TGCAGCGTTGAAGTTGAGAAGACACCTTCGCGTGAGCAGTACTTC. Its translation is CSVEVEKTPSREQYF.

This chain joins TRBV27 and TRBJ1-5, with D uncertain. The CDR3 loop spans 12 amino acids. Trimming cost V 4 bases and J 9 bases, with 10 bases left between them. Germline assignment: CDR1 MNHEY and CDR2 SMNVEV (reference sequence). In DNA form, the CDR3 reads TGTGCCAGCAGTTCCCCGAGAGGGCCCCAGCATTTT. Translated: CASSSPRGPQHF.

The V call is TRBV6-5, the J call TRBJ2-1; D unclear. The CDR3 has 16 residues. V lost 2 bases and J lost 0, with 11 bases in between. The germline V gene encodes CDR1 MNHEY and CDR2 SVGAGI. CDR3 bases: TGTGCCAGCAGTTACGAGGCTAGTAGCTCCTACAATGAGCAGTTCTTC. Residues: CASSYEASSSYNEQFF.

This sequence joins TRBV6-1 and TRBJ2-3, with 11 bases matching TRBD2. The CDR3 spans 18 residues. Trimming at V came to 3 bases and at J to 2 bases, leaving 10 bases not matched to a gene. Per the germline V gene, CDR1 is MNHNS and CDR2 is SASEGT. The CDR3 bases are TGTGCCAGCAGTGAGTGGCTAGCGGGGGGTTCCTCCACAGATACGCAGTATTTT. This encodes CASSEWLAGGSSTDTQYF.

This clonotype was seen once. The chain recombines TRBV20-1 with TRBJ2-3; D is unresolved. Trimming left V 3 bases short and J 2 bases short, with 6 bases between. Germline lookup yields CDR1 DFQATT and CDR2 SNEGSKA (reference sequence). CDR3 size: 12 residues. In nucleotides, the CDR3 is TGCAGTGCTAGCACCAACACAGATACGCAGTATTTT. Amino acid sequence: CSASTNTDTQYF.

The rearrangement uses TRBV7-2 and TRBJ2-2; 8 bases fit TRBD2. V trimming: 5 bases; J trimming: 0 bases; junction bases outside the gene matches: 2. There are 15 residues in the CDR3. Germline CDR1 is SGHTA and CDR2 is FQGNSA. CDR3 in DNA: TGTGCCAGCAGCGCGGGACTAGCGAACACCGGGGAGCTGTTTTTT. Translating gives CASSAGLANTGELFF.

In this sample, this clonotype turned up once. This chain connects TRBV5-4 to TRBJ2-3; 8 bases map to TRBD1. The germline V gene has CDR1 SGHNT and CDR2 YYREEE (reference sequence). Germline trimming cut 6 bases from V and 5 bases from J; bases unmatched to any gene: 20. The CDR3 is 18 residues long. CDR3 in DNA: TGTGCCAGCACCTCCGGGACAGGAGGTTTCGGAGTAGAAGATACGCAGTATTTT. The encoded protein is CASTSGTGGFGVEDTQYF.

The CDR3 bases are TGTGCCAGCAGCCCCCTTCCCTCGGATACGCAGTATTTT. Encoded protein: CASSPLPSDTQYF. The rearrangement links TRBV7-3 to TRBJ2-3; D call uncertain. The CDR3 has 13 amino acids. The V end was cut by 5 bases, the J end by 6 bases, with 12 bases between. Germline CDR1 and CDR2: SGHTA and FQGTGA.

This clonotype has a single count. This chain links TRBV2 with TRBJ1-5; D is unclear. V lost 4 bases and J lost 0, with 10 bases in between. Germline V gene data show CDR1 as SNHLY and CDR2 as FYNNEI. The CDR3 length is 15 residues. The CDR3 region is CASSVDPYSNQPQHF. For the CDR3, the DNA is TGTGCCAGCAGTGTCGACCCGTATAGCAATCAGCCCCAGCATTTT.

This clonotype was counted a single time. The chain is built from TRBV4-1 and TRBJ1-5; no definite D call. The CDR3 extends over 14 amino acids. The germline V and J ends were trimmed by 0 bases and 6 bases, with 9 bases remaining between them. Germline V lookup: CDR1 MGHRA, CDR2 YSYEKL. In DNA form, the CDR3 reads TGCGCCAGCAGCCAAGATTCCCCGGGTCAGCCCCAGCATTTT. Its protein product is CASSQDSPGQPQHF.

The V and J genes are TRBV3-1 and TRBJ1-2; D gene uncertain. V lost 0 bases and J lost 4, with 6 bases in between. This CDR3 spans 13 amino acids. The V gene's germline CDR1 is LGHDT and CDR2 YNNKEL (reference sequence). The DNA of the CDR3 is TGTGCCAGCAGCCAAGAAGGGATCTATGGCTACACCTTC. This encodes CASSQEGIYGYTF.